This T cell receptor (beta chain) emerged from a study of cytomegalovirus exposure and HLA in healthy donors. Regarding the study as a whole: In a later analysis, compared with equally common non-associated chains, HLA-associated beta chains were more expanded. The study flagged some 170 TCR beta chains as cytomegalovirus-associated. In vitro work confirmed that a few CMV-associated chains recognize CMV antigens.

This clone was detected a few times. Its target is not known. The CDR3 length is 14 residues. V gave up 4 bases and J gave up 4 bases, with 13 bases separating them. Per germline, CDR1 SEHNR and CDR2 FQNEAQ (reference sequence). The PCR ran on 60 Vbeta and 13 Jbeta primers. Authors' methods: An analysis that came later counted 73 million or so unique TCR beta chains, roughly 11 million shared. Measured with immunoSEQ multiplex PCR; TCRdb has only the in-frame clones, and not every one. The V and J calls and the clone size are those of that table, but D and trimming were determined from the DNA. The sample consists of some 150,000 clones, approximately 77% of them appearing once.

Sequencing input: PBMCs. The sequence was obtained from a woman aged 40 to 50 in good health and CMV-seronegative. The V call is TRBV7-9, the J call TRBJ1-1; no clear D. Here the CDR3 reads CASSSGSSGTEAFF. CDR3 nucleotide sequence: TGTGCCAGCAGCTCCGGGTCTTCGGGCACTGAAGCTTTCTTT.